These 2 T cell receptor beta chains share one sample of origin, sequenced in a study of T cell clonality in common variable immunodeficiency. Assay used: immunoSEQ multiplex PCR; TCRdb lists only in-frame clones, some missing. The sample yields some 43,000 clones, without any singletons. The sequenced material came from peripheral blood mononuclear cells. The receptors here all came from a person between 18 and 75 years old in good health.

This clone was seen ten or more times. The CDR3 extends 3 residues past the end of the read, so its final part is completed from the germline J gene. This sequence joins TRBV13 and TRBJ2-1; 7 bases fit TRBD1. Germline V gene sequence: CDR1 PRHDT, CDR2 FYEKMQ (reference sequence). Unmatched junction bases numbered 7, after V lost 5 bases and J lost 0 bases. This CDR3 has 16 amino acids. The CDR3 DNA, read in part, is TGTGCCAGCAGCCTAAGAACAGGGGCCTCCTACAATGAG. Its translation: CASSLRTGASYNE. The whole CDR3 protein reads CASSLRTGASYNEQFF.

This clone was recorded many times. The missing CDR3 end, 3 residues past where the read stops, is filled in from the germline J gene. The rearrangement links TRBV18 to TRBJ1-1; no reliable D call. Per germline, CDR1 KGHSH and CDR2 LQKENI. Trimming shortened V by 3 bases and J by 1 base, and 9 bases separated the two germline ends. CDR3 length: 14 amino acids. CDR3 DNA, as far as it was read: TGTGCCAGCTCACCGGTAGAATCGAACACTGAA. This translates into CASSPVESNTE. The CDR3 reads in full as CASSPVESNTEAFF.